This T cell receptor beta chain comes out of a study of CD8+CD57+ T cells in acquired aplastic anemia. The CDR3 spans 13 residues. CDR1 is SGHVS, CDR2 FNYEAQ, per germline. The ends lost 6 bases at V and 10 bases at J; junction bases unmatched: 7. TCR beta VDJ combinations and CDR3 sequences were profiled from genomic DNA. TCRdb itself ran the reads through MiXCR, one entry per CDR3 protein. The table has over 150,000 distinct CDR3 sequences, about two thirds seen once; the top ten hold 35% to 50%. All patients picked for sequencing had shown, by flow cytometry, an expansion of CD8+CD57+ cells. No patient had been given any therapy when blood was sampled. General study results and limits: CD8+ Simpson's diversity in patients was not significantly different from that in controls. Patients had twenty-nine CD8+ CDR3 sequences in common with controls (the shared set).

With respect to this clonotype: The antigen is not known.

The sample consisted of sorted CD4+, CD8+, or CD8+CD57+ T cells (not recorded which) from PBMCs. The chain couples TRBV7-6 to TRBJ2-1; 9 bases agree with TRBD1. This clonotype was sampled from a human donor with aplastic anemia. The CDR3 loop is CASSSQGAREQFF. Written as DNA, the CDR3 is TGTGCCAGCAGTTCACAGGGGGCAAGAGAGCAGTTCTTC.